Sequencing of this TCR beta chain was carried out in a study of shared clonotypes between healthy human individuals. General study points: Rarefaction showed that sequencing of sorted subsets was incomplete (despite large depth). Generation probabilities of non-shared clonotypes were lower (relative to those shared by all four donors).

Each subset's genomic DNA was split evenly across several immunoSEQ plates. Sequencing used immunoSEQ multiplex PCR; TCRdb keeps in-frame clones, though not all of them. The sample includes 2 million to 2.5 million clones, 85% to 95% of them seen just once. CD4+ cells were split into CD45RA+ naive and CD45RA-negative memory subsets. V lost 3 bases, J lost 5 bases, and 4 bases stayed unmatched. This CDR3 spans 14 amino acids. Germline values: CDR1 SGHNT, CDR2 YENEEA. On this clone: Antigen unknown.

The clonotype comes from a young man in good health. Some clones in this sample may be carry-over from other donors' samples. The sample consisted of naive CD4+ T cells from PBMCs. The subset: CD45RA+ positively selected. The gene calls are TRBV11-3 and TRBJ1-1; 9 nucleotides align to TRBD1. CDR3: CASSLGQGETEAFF. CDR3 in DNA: TGTGCCAGCAGCTTGGGACAGGGCGAGACTGAAGCTTTCTTT.